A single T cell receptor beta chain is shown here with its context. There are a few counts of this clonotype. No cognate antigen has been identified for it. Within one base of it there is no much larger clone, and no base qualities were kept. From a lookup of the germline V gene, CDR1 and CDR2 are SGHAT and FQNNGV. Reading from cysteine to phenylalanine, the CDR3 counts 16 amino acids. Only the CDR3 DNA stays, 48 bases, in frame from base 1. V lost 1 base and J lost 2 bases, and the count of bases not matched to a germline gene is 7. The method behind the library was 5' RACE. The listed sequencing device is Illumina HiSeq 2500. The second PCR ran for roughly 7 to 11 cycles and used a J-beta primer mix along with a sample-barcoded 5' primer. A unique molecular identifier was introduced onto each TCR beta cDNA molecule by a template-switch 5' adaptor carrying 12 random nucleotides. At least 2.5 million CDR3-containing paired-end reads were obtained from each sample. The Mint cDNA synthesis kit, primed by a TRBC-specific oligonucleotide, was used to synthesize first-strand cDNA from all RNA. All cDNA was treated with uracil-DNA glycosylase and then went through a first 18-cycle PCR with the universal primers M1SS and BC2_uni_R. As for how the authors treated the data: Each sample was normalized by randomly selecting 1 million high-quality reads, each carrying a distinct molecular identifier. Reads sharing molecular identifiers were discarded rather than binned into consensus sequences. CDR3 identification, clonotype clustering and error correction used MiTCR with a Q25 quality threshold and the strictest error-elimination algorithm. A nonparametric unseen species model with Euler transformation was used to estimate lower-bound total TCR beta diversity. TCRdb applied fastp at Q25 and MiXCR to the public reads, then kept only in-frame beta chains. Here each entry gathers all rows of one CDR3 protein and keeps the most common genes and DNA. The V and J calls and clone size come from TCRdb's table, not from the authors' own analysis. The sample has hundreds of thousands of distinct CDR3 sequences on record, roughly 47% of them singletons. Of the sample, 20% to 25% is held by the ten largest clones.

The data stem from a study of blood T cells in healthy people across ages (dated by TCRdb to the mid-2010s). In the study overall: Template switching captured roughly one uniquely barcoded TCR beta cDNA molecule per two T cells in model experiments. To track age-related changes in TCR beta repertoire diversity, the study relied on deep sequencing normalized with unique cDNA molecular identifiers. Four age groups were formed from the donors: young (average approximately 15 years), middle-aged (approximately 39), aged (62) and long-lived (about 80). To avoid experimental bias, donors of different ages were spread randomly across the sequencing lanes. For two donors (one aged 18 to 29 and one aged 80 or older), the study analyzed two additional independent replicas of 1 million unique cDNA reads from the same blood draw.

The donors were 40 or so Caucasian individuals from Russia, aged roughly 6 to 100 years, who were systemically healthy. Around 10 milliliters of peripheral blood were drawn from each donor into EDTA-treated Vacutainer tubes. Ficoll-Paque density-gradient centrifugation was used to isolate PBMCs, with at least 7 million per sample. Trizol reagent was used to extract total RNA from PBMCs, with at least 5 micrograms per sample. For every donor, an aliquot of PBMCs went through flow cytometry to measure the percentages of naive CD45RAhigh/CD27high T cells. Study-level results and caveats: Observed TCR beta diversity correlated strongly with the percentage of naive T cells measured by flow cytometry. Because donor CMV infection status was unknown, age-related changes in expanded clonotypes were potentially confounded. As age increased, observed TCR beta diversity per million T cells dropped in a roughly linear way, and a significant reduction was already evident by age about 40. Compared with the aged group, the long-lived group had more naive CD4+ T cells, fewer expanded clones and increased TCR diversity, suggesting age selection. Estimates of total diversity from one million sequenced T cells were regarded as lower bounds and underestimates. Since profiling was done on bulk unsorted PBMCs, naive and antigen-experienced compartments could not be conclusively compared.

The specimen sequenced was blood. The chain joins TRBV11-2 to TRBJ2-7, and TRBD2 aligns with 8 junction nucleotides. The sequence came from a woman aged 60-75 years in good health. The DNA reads TGTGCCAGCAGCTTAGGGCGGGGGGAATTGGCCTACGAGCAGTACTTC. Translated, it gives CASSLGRGELAYEQYF.